These 10 T cell receptor beta chains came from one sample sequenced in a study of T cell responses to AZD1222 COVID-19 vaccine (dated by TCRdb to about 2021). The time point label here, explained by the study, means: baseline before first vaccination. Receptor libraries were prepared by the immunoSEQ multiplex PCR assay. Sourced from immuneACCESS, this table was stored by TCRdb with only in-frame sequences that have V and J called. A share of the clones is absent; for the studies checked, an unresolved V gene accounts for under half, and the remainder has no known explanation. For this sample the table gives over 150,000 clones, of which about 88% were detected only once. The ten biggest clones cover less than 3.5% of the sample. The material sequenced was peripheral blood, taken on day 0 of AZD1222 vaccination. These receptors came from an adult in good health.

V usage is TRBV11-3 and J usage is TRBJ1-1; TRBD1 might be the D (6 bases). This CDR3 region has 14 residues. Trimming shortened V by 5 bases and J by 3 bases, and 13 bases separated the two germline ends. Germline V CDR1 and CDR2: SGHNT, YENEEA. CDR3 amino acids: CASSPHPGDTEAFF. The CDR3 nucleotides read TGTGCCAGCAGCCCTCACCCAGGGGACACTGAAGCTTTCTTT.

The chain couples TRBV5-4 to TRBJ1-1; D is unresolved. Germline assignment: CDR1 SGHNT and CDR2 YYREEE (reference sequence). V was clipped by 4 bases and J by 3 bases, with 19 bases between them. This CDR3 has 16 amino acids. The CDR3 loop is CASSVTTGPRDTEAFF. The CDR3 coding sequence is TGTGCCAGCAGCGTTACGACCGGGCCTCGGGACACTGAAGCTTTCTTT.

This clone appeared a few times. The chain has TRBV2 and TRBJ2-7; no firm D call. This CDR3 is 13 amino acids long. Germline V gene data show CDR1 as SNHLY and CDR2 as FYNNEI. V was clipped by 2 bases and J by 3 bases, with 8 bases between them. CDR3: CASSESLGYEQYF. The CDR3 DNA follows: TGTGCCAGCAGTGAAAGTTTGGGCTACGAGCAGTACTTC.

The chain couples TRBV7-9 to TRBJ1-1, with D maybe TRBD1 (5 bases). Germline-derived CDR1 and CDR2 are SEHNR and FQNEAQ (reference sequence). The CDR3 contains 12 residues. Trimming left V 2 bases short and J 5 bases short, with 6 bases between. CDR3 nucleotide sequence: TGTGCCAGCAGCTTAAGGGGAACTGAAGCTTTCTTT. Translation: CASSLRGTEAFF.

This clone came up once. V gene TRBV21-1 combines with J gene TRBJ2-5. TRBV21-1 is given as a pseudogene. The CDR3 covers 18 residues. CDR3 nucleotides: TGTGCCAGCAGCCCTAACCTCCGTACAAACTCAATCAAAGAGACCCAGTACTTC. Encoded protein: CASSPNLRTNSIKETQYF.

This clone was seen a single time. The V gene is TRBV3-1 (or the pseudogene TRBV3-2), the J gene TRBJ1-1; D is undetermined. The CDR3 is made up of 16 amino acids. V was clipped by 6 bases and J by 6 bases, with 23 bases between them. The germline V gene has CDR1 LGHDT and CDR2 YNNKEL (reference sequence). The CDR3 loop is CASSLLGSGVNPEAFF. CDR3 coding DNA: TGTGCCAGCAGTCTACTCGGATCCGGGGTTAACCCTGAAGCTTTCTTT.

The chain combines TRBV5-6 with TRBJ2-5; 10 bases line up with TRBD2. This CDR3 region has 12 residues. V was clipped by 1 base and J by 11 bases; unmatched bases: 2. The germline V gene encodes CDR1 SGHDT and CDR2 YYEEEE. The CDR3 sequence is CASSLLAGDQYF. Here the CDR3 DNA reads TGTGCCAGCAGCTTGCTAGCGGGGGATCAGTACTTC.

This clone is a singleton in its sample. The DNA for the CDR3 is TGCGCCAGCAGCCAAGACCAGGGGAATAATGAAAAACTGTTTTTT. Translation: CASSQDQGNNEKLFF. The rearrangement links TRBV4-3 to TRBJ1-4, with D tentatively TRBD1 (6 bases). CDR3 size: 15 residues. Trimming left V 0 bases short and J 4 bases short, with 9 bases between. CDR1 is LGHNA and CDR2 is YSLEER in the germline V gene.

This sequence joins TRBV2 and TRBJ2-5, with 9 bases matching TRBD1. The CDR3 consists of 16 residues. CDR1 is SNHLY and CDR2 is FYNNEI in the germline V gene. With V trimmed by 3 bases and J by 4 bases, 9 bases remained unmatched. The CDR3 loop reads CASSETWTGAAETQYF. The CDR3 DNA reads as TGTGCCAGCAGTGAGACATGGACAGGGGCCGCAGAGACCCAGTACTTC. Using reference TRBV2 and TRBJ2-5 for the parts outside the CDR3, the full variable domain is EPEVTQTPSHQVTQMGQEVILRCVPISNHLYFYWYRQILGQKVEFLVSFYNNEISEKSEIFDDQFSVERPDGSNFTLKIRSTKLEDSAMYFCASSETWTGAAETQYFGPGTRLLVL.

The chain links TRBV28 to TRBJ1-5; weak D call: TRBD1 (5 bases). This CDR3 contains 13 residues. The ends were cut back, 4 bases at V and 7 bases at J, with 11 bases in the middle. Germline V gives CDR1 MDHEN, CDR2 SYDVKM. The CDR3 loop reads CASSSGGTQPQHF. CDR3 nucleotide sequence: TGTGCCAGCAGTTCCGGGGGGACCCAGCCCCAGCATTTT.